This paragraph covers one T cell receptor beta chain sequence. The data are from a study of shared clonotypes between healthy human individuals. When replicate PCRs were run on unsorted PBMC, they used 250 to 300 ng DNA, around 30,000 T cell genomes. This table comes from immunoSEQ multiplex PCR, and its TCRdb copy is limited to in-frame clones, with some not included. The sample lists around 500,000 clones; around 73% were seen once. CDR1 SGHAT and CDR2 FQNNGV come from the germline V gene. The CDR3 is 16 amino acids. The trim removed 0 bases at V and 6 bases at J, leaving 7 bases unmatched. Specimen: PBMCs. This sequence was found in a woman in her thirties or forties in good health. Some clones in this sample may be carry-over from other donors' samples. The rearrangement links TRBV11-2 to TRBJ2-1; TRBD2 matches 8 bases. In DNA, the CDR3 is TGTGCCAGCAGCTTAGATCCGGGACTAGGGTCCAATGAGCAGTTCTTC. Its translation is CASSLDPGLGSNEQFF.